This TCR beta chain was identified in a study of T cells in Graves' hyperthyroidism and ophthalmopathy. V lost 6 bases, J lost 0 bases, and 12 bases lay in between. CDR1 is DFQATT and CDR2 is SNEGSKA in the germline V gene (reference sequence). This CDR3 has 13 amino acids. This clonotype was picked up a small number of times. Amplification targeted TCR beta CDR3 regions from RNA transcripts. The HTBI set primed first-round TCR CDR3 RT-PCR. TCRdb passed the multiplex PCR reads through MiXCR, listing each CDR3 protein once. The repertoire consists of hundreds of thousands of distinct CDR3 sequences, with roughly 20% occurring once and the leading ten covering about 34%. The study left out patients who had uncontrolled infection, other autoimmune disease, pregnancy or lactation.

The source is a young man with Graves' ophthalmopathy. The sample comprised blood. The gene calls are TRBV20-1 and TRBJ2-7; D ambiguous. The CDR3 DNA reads TGCAGTGCGCGCGAAAGGGTCTCCTACGAGCAGTACTTC. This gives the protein CSARERVSYEQYF.